Here is one T cell receptor (beta chain) with its context. This receptor's antigen is unknown. No base quality information exists; no much larger clone differs at one position. The data were obtained in a study of blood T cell repertoires in COVID-19 (dated by TCRdb to between 2020 and 2021). Turning to the overall study: Samples from collaborators originated in the United States, Italy and Spain and spanned both the acute and convalescent phases of COVID-19. The material from the prospective study consisted of cDNA or gDNA derived from T cells, B-cell-depleted T cells, or PBMCs. The dataset comprised deeply sampled blood TCRbeta repertoires from subjects exposed to, actively infected with, or recovered from COVID-19. The repertoires were released in a freely available public database intended as a resource for research on the immune response to SARS-CoV-2. The samples were drawn from two sources: the first 160 participants of the ongoing ImmuneRACE study, and 1,000 to 1,500 subjects contributed by 6 global collaborators. The sample metadata nearly always contained a de-identified subject ID, COVID-19 status, age in years and sex. Where HLA class I and class II types were available, the types were taken from metadata supplied by the sample provider, not from assay-based typing. Results and caveats for the whole study, not just this receptor: The amount of clinical and demographic metadata varied by source and participant and was provided uncurated.

TCRbeta CDR3 regions were amplified from genomic DNA by means of the immunoSEQ Assay, a bias-controlled multiplex PCR. Per the source publication's procedure: Nucleated cell counts per sample were estimated from amplification of reference gene primers within the assay. To quantify the absolute abundance of each unique TCRbeta CDR3 rearrangement, sequence reads were collapsed and filtered. For each sample, productive Simpson clonality was calculated as the square root of Simpson's diversity index over productive rearrangements. The table was pulled from immuneACCESS by TCRdb, which kept in-frame rearrangements only. Such tables lose some clones; where checked, under half of the loss comes from unresolved V genes, and the rest has no known cause. That table supplies the V and J calls and clone size; D and trimming were determined from the DNA. Recorded for this sample are 100,000 to 150,000 clones; roughly 90% of them occurred a single time. Of the sample, approximately 3.5% is held by the ten largest clones.

From its cysteine to its phenylalanine, the CDR3 spans 17 amino acids. Only CDR3 DNA is held: 51 bases, read in frame from base 1. Trimming accounts for 4 bases at V and 6 bases at J, while the number of junction bases matched to no gene is 13. Reading the germline V gene gives CDR1 SGHRS and CDR2 YFSETQ. Collaborating institutions collected whole blood in K2EDTA tubes following their own protocols. For TCRbeta analysis, collaborators shipped samples as frozen whole blood, isolated PBMCs, or DNA extracted from either of those sample types. Sequenced sample: peripheral blood. This sequence uses TRBV5-1 and TRBJ2-1, with 10 bases in between that match TRBD2. The TCR comes from a man aged 50-60 years with active COVID-19. The nucleotide sequence reads as follows: TGCGCCAGCAGCCGGACTAGCGGCATGGGCCTTAGCAATGAGCAGTTCTTC. This encodes CASSRTSGMGLSNEQFF. The entire variable domain, with the stretches around the CDR3 drawn from the reference TRBV5-1 and TRBJ2-1 proteins, is KAGVTQTPRYLIKTRGQQVTLSCSPISGHRSVSWYQQTPGQGLQFLFEYFSETQRNKGNFPGRFSGRQFSNSRSEMNVSTLELGDSALYLCASSRTSGMGLSNEQFFGPGTRLTVL.